The 7 T cell receptor beta chains given below trace back to one sample, sequenced in a study of blood T cell repertoires in COVID-19. TCRdb's table, derived via immunoSEQ multiplex PCR, lists solely in-frame clones and lacks some. The sample shows some 42,000 clones, roughly 88% of them seen only once. Input material: peripheral blood. The receptors stem from a human donor in a cohort sampled during active COVID-19.

This clone appeared a few times. V usage is TRBV19 and J usage is TRBJ2-1; tentatively, D is TRBD1 (5 bases). There are 13 residues in the CDR3. Trimming pared 2 bases from V and 8 bases from J, leaving 10 bases between. Germline V gives CDR1 LNHDA, CDR2 SQIVND (reference sequence). The CDR3 bases are TGTGCCAGTAGTATAAGACAGAAGGATGAGCAGTTCTTC. Translated, it gives CASSIRQKDEQFF.

This chain uses TRBV5-1 with TRBJ2-4, with D hard to call. V was cut by 3 bases and J by 7 bases, with 17 bases left in between. CDR3 size: 15 residues. CDR1 and CDR2 from the germline V gene are SGHRS and YFSETQ. CDR3 amino acids: CASSYRSIDWNIQYF. The CDR3 DNA is TGCGCCAGCAGCTACCGCTCAATAGATTGGAACATTCAGTACTTC.

J is TRBJ1-4 and V is TRBV25-1; D may be TRBD1 (5 bases). This CDR3 spans 15 amino acids. The germline V gene has CDR1 MGHDK and CDR2 SYGVNS. Between the trimmed V and J ends, which lost 2 bases and 8 bases, there was a span of 15 bases. In DNA form, the CDR3 reads TGTGCCAGCAGTGAAAGTAGGGCAGGGCGGGAAAAACTGTTTTTT. It encodes CASSESRAGREKLFF.

The chain recombines TRBV5-1 with TRBJ2-7; 10 nucleotides agree with TRBD1. This CDR3 is built from 17 residues. Trimming at V came to 2 bases and at J to 3 bases, leaving 11 bases not matched to a gene. From germline, CDR1 is SGHRS and CDR2 YFSETQ. The CDR3 is CASSLVARTGGFYEQYF. The CDR3, as DNA: TGCGCCAGCAGCTTAGTAGCCAGGACAGGGGGTTTCTACGAGCAGTACTTC.

The chain is built from TRBV6-5 and TRBJ1-6, with a possible D match to TRBD1 (5 bases). The V end was cut by 6 bases, the J end by 5 bases, with 14 bases between. The germline CDR1 and CDR2 sequences are MNHEY and SVGAGI. This CDR3 comprises 15 residues. The CDR3 nucleotides are TGTGCCAGCAGATCGCCCAGGGTGAATAATTCACCCCTCCACTTT. Translation: CASRSPRVNNSPLHF.

The chain uses TRBV7-2 and TRBJ2-3; 11 nucleotides line up with TRBD2. CDR3 length: 16 amino acids. The germline V gene encodes CDR1 SGHTA and CDR2 FQGNSA. V shed 5 bases and J 6 bases; nucleotides not matched to a gene: 10. The CDR3 DNA reads TGTGCCAGCAGCCTCCCTAGCGGGGGGACTCCTGATACGCAGTATTTT. Translated: CASSLPSGGTPDTQYF.

V is TRBV27 and J is TRBJ2-2, with a possible D match to TRBD1 (5 bases). V lost 8 bases and J 3 bases, leaving 13 bases between the germline ends. Germline V lookup: CDR1 MNHEY, CDR2 SMNVEV (reference sequence). The CDR3 runs 14 residues. The CDR3 DNA reads as TGTGCCAGCCGGGCAGGGTTGGACACCGGGGAGCTGTTTTTT. Amino acid sequence: CASRAGLDTGELFF.